The rows below give T cell receptor beta chains drawn from one sample of a study of blood T cell repertoires in COVID-19. TCRdb keeps only in-frame clones here, not all; method: immunoSEQ multiplex PCR. Of some 320,000 clones listed, around 86% are singletons. Sequenced sample: PBMCs or T cells enriched from blood (not recorded which). The receptor set was obtained from a man aged 55 to 70 who had recovered from COVID-19. The CDR3 runs from the conserved cysteine through the conserved F or W. The D gene is left open where the match is weak. A clone size is listed for some rows: how often the clone was seen (once, few, many), or a class if it is expanded.

cdr3_nt: TGTGCCAGCAGCTTAGAGGCTCCAGGGTACGGGGAGCAGTTCTTC; cdr3_aa: CASSLEAPGYGEQFF; v_call: TRBV7-2; clone_size: once; j_call: TRBJ2-1; d_call: -
cdr3_nt: TGTGCCAGCAGCTTAGATTCGGGGACTACGGTCTACGAGCAGTACTTC; cdr3_aa: CASSLDSGTTVYEQYF; v_call: TRBV7-9; clone_size: -; j_call: TRBJ2-7; d_call: TRBD2
cdr3_nt: TGCAGCGTTGCCAGGGGATTCCCCACAGATACGCAGTATTTT; cdr3_aa: CSVARGFPTDTQYF; v_call: TRBV29-1; clone_size: -; j_call: TRBJ2-3; d_call: -
cdr3_nt: TGTGCCAGCAGCTTAGGACGGAGGAGAGAGCAGTTCTTC; cdr3_aa: CASSLGRRREQFF; v_call: TRBV7-2; clone_size: -; j_call: TRBJ2-1; d_call: -
cdr3_nt: TGTGCCAGCAGCTCTGGACAGGGGCGGGTTCCCCAGCATTTT; cdr3_aa: CASSSGQGRVPQHF; v_call: TRBV7-2; clone_size: -; j_call: TRBJ1-5; d_call: TRBD1
cdr3_nt: TGTGCCAGCAGCCGCCTATTGTCAGGGAACACTGAAGCTTTCTTT; cdr3_aa: CASSRLLSGNTEAFF; v_call: TRBV3-1/TRBV3-2; clone_size: -; j_call: TRBJ1-1; d_call: -
cdr3_nt: TGTGCCAGCAGTTTAGGGACTAGCGGGAGTAATGAGCAGTTCTTC; cdr3_aa: CASSLGTSGSNEQFF; v_call: TRBV28; clone_size: -; j_call: TRBJ2-1; d_call: TRBD2
cdr3_nt: TGCGCCAGCAGCCACGGGACAGGGGGCGAGCAGTACTTC; cdr3_aa: CASSHGTGGEQYF; v_call: TRBV5-1; clone_size: -; j_call: TRBJ2-7; d_call: TRBD1
cdr3_nt: TGTGCCAGCAGCACCCCGGGACAGCCTACCTACGAGCAGTACTTC; cdr3_aa: CASSTPGQPTYEQYF; v_call: TRBV21-1; clone_size: -; j_call: TRBJ2-7; d_call: -
cdr3_nt: TGTGCCAGCAGCCTGGGACTGGGCTATGGCTACACCTTC; cdr3_aa: CASSLGLGYGYTF; v_call: TRBV14; clone_size: -; j_call: TRBJ1-2; d_call: -
cdr3_nt: TGTGCCATCAGTGCGGGACTAGCGGGAGGTACATCTGGGGCCAACGTCCTGACTTTC; cdr3_aa: CAISAGLAGGTSGANVLTF; v_call: TRBV10-3; clone_size: once; j_call: TRBJ2-6; d_call: TRBD2
cdr3_nt: TGCAGCGTCAGGGACTCTTTCAACTATGGCTACACCTTC; cdr3_aa: CSVRDSFNYGYTF; v_call: TRBV29-1; clone_size: -; j_call: TRBJ1-2; d_call: -
cdr3_nt: TGTGCCACCGGGGCTAGCGGCCTCCAAGAGACCCAGTACTTC; cdr3_aa: CATGASGLQETQYF; v_call: TRBV10-3; clone_size: once; j_call: TRBJ2-5; d_call: TRBD2
cdr3_nt: TGTGCCAGCAAACTAGGGACAGGGTATAACTATGGCTACACCTTC; cdr3_aa: CASKLGTGYNYGYTF; v_call: TRBV6-5; clone_size: -; j_call: TRBJ1-2; d_call: TRBD1
cdr3_nt: TGTGCCAGCAGCCCCGCCCTTGCAGGGAGGGCCTACGAGCAGTACTTC; cdr3_aa: CASSPALAGRAYEQYF; v_call: TRBV28; clone_size: -; j_call: TRBJ2-7; d_call: TRBD2
cdr3_nt: TGTGCCAGCAGTTCACACGGGACAGGGGGCGTGGCTGAAGCTTTCTTT; cdr3_aa: CASSSHGTGGVAEAFF; v_call: TRBV6-5; clone_size: -; j_call: TRBJ1-1; d_call: TRBD1
cdr3_nt: TGTGCCAGCAGCGTCCGACAGAGCACCGGGGAGCTGTTTTTT; cdr3_aa: CASSVRQSTGELFF; v_call: TRBV5-4; clone_size: -; j_call: TRBJ2-2; d_call: -
cdr3_nt: TGCAGCGTTGCCGGGACAGGTTGGACCGGGGAGCTGTTTTTT; cdr3_aa: CSVAGTGWTGELFF; v_call: TRBV29-1; clone_size: -; j_call: TRBJ2-2; d_call: TRBD1
cdr3_nt: TGTGCCAGCAGTTATGGGGCAGCCCCAACTAATGAAAAACTGTTTTTT; cdr3_aa: CASSYGAAPTNEKLFF; v_call: TRBV6-5; clone_size: -; j_call: TRBJ1-4; d_call: -
cdr3_nt: TGTGCCAGCAGCTTAGCGGCGGGAGGTATGCATGAGCAGTTCTTC; cdr3_aa: CASSLAAGGMHEQFF; v_call: TRBV7-6; clone_size: -; j_call: TRBJ2-1; d_call: TRBD2
cdr3_nt: TGCGCCAGCAGCGCTGGACAGGGGCATGGCTACACCTTC; cdr3_aa: CASSAGQGHGYTF; v_call: TRBV5-1; clone_size: -; j_call: TRBJ1-2; d_call: TRBD1
cdr3_nt: TGTGCCAGCAGCGTATCTAGCGGGGCCAGCTCCTACAATGAGCAGTTCTTC; cdr3_aa: CASSVSSGASSYNEQFF; v_call: TRBV9; clone_size: -; j_call: TRBJ2-1; d_call: TRBD2
cdr3_nt: TGTGCCAGCTTTCAGGGGGCGGGAGCCAAAAACATTCAGTACTTC; cdr3_aa: CASFQGAGAKNIQYF; v_call: TRBV28; clone_size: -; j_call: TRBJ2-4; d_call: TRBD1
cdr3_nt: TGCGCCAGCAGCTTAGCAGGGTCGTACGAGCAGTACTTC; cdr3_aa: CASSLAGSYEQYF; v_call: TRBV5-1; clone_size: few; j_call: TRBJ2-7; d_call: -
cdr3_nt: TGTGCCAGCAGCCAAGATGGCAGGTCCGGAAACACCATATATTTT; cdr3_aa: CASSQDGRSGNTIYF; v_call: TRBV4-2; clone_size: -; j_call: TRBJ1-3; d_call: -
cdr3_nt: TGCGCCAGCTCCCCGGGATGGGCTAATGAAAAACTGTTTTTT; cdr3_aa: CASSPGWANEKLFF; v_call: TRBV10-2; clone_size: -; j_call: TRBJ1-4; d_call: -
cdr3_nt: TGTGCCAGCAGCTTAGTGGGGGCCGCCGCCTACGAGCAGTACTTC; cdr3_aa: CASSLVGAAAYEQYF; v_call: TRBV11-2; clone_size: -; j_call: TRBJ2-7; d_call: -
cdr3_nt: TGTGCCAGTAGTATAGCAGTTCCCGGGGAGCTGTTTTTT; cdr3_aa: CASSIAVPGELFF; v_call: TRBV19; clone_size: -; j_call: TRBJ2-2; d_call: -
cdr3_nt: TGTGCCAGCAGCCAGGGACCGGGACTAGCGTCAGACAATGAGCAGTTCTTC; cdr3_aa: CASSQGPGLASDNEQFF; v_call: TRBV3-1/TRBV3-2; clone_size: -; j_call: TRBJ2-1; d_call: TRBD2
cdr3_nt: TGTGCTAGTGGTAGTCAGGGGCCGACTAGCGGGAGGGCCTCCTACAATGAGCAGTTCTTC; cdr3_aa: CASGSQGPTSGRASYNEQFF; v_call: TRBV12-5; clone_size: -; j_call: TRBJ2-1; d_call: TRBD2
cdr3_nt: TGTGCCACCAGCAGAGGAGGGACAGGGTTTGTGGGCTACACCTTC; cdr3_aa: CATSRGGTGFVGYTF; v_call: TRBV15; clone_size: -; j_call: TRBJ1-2; d_call: TRBD1
cdr3_nt: TGCGCCAGCAGCTTCGGCGGGGGCGACGAGCAGTACTTC; cdr3_aa: CASSFGGGDEQYF; v_call: TRBV5-1; clone_size: -; j_call: TRBJ2-7; d_call: -
cdr3_nt: TGTGCCAGCAGCCAAGGCCGAGGTCAGCCCCAGCATTTT; cdr3_aa: CASSQGRGQPQHF; v_call: TRBV3-1/TRBV3-2; clone_size: -; j_call: TRBJ1-5; d_call: -
cdr3_nt: TGTGCCAGCAGCCAAGAGGGACTAGCGGCTAGCACAGATACGCAGTATTTT; cdr3_aa: CASSQEGLAASTDTQYF; v_call: TRBV3-1/TRBV3-2; clone_size: -; j_call: TRBJ2-3; d_call: TRBD2
cdr3_nt: TGCAGCGTTGAACTACTCTTGACAGCGAACACCGGGGAGCTGTTTTTT; cdr3_aa: CSVELLLTANTGELFF; v_call: TRBV29-1; clone_size: -; j_call: TRBJ2-2; d_call: -
cdr3_nt: TGTGCCAGCACCCCGACCGGGACAGGGTCCTACGAGCAGTACTTC; cdr3_aa: CASTPTGTGSYEQYF; v_call: TRBV27; clone_size: -; j_call: TRBJ2-7; d_call: TRBD1
cdr3_nt: TGTGCCAGCAGCGCCGGACTCTCCCATGAGCAGTTCTTC; cdr3_aa: CASSAGLSHEQFF; v_call: TRBV11-2; clone_size: -; j_call: TRBJ2-1; d_call: -
cdr3_nt: TGTGCCAGCTCACCAAACAGGGGGGAAGAGACCCAGTACTTC; cdr3_aa: CASSPNRGEETQYF; v_call: TRBV18; clone_size: -; j_call: TRBJ2-5; d_call: TRBD1
cdr3_nt: TGTGCCAGCAGCTTGACGGGACTACCAGATACGCAGTATTTT; cdr3_aa: CASSLTGLPDTQYF; v_call: TRBV7-3; clone_size: -; j_call: TRBJ2-3; d_call: TRBD2
cdr3_nt: TGTGCCAGCAGCTTAGTAAGCGGGGCCCGCACTAATGAAAAACTGTTTTTT; cdr3_aa: CASSLVSGARTNEKLFF; v_call: TRBV7-9; clone_size: -; j_call: TRBJ1-4; d_call: -
cdr3_nt: TGCAGCGTGAGCAGGGGGTGGAGTGGCAATGAGCAGTTCTTC; cdr3_aa: CSVSRGWSGNEQFF; v_call: TRBV29-1; clone_size: -; j_call: TRBJ2-1; d_call: TRBD1
cdr3_nt: TGTGCCAGCAGTTTAAGGGGGCTGGACACTGAAGCTTTCTTT; cdr3_aa: CASSLRGLDTEAFF; v_call: TRBV28; clone_size: -; j_call: TRBJ1-1; d_call: TRBD1
cdr3_nt: TGTGCCAGCAGCTTCTCGGGCGGGGGCTGGTTTCAGCCCCAGCATTTT; cdr3_aa: CASSFSGGGWFQPQHF; v_call: TRBV28; clone_size: -; j_call: TRBJ1-5; d_call: -
cdr3_nt: TGCAGCGGCCACAGGGGGGTCACAGATACGCAGTATTTT; cdr3_aa: CSGHRGVTDTQYF; v_call: TRBV29-1; clone_size: -; j_call: TRBJ2-3; d_call: TRBD1
cdr3_nt: TGTGCCAGCAGCTTAGTAGCGAATGGCTACACCTTC; cdr3_aa: CASSLVANGYTF; v_call: TRBV11-2; clone_size: -; j_call: TRBJ1-2; d_call: -
cdr3_nt: TGTGCCAGCTCACCTTCCGGCGCGGGGGAGGGTTCCTACAATGAGCAGTTCTTC; cdr3_aa: CASSPSGAGEGSYNEQFF; v_call: TRBV18; clone_size: -; j_call: TRBJ2-1; d_call: TRBD2
cdr3_nt: TGTGCCAGCAGCCAAGGCGGGCCCCAGTTCTTC; cdr3_aa: CASSQGGPQFF; v_call: TRBV14; clone_size: -; j_call: TRBJ2-1; d_call: -
cdr3_nt: TGTGCCAGTAGTACCATGGGGGCGCGGTCAGATCAGCCCCAGCATTTT; cdr3_aa: CASSTMGARSDQPQHF; v_call: TRBV19; clone_size: -; j_call: TRBJ1-5; d_call: -
cdr3_nt: TGCGCCAGCAGCTTGGGGTTAGCAGTTAGCACAGATACGCAGTATTTT; cdr3_aa: CASSLGLAVSTDTQYF; v_call: TRBV5-1; clone_size: -; j_call: TRBJ2-3; d_call: -
cdr3_nt: TGTGCCAGTAGTGAAGGGACAGCCCTCTGGGGCTACACCTTC; cdr3_aa: CASSEGTALWGYTF; v_call: TRBV19; clone_size: -; j_call: TRBJ1-2; d_call: TRBD1
cdr3_nt: TGTGCCAGCAGTCCCCTGGCGGTCACCTACAATGAGCAGTTCTTC; cdr3_aa: CASSPLAVTYNEQFF; v_call: TRBV7-9; clone_size: -; j_call: TRBJ2-1; d_call: -
cdr3_nt: TGCGCCAGCAGCCCTCGAGGGCGCGGGGAGACCCAGTACTTC; cdr3_aa: CASSPRGRGETQYF; v_call: TRBV4-3; clone_size: -; j_call: TRBJ2-5; d_call: -
cdr3_nt: TGTGCCACCAGTGATCCCGGGACAGGCCGTCCCAATGAGCAGTTCTTC; cdr3_aa: CATSDPGTGRPNEQFF; v_call: TRBV24-1; clone_size: -; j_call: TRBJ2-1; d_call: TRBD1
cdr3_nt: TGTGCCATCAGTTCGGACAGGGTAACCTACGAGCAGTACTTC; cdr3_aa: CAISSDRVTYEQYF; v_call: TRBV10-3; clone_size: -; j_call: TRBJ2-7; d_call: TRBD1
cdr3_nt: TGTGCCAGCAGCCATTTCACCCGGACAGGTGTCTACAATGAGCAGTTCTTC; cdr3_aa: CASSHFTRTGVYNEQFF; v_call: TRBV14; clone_size: -; j_call: TRBJ2-1; d_call: TRBD1
cdr3_nt: TGCGCCAGCAGCTGGGTGGGACAGGGGGCTGAGACCCAGTACTTC; cdr3_aa: CASSWVGQGAETQYF; v_call: TRBV5-1; clone_size: -; j_call: TRBJ2-5; d_call: TRBD1
cdr3_nt: TGTGCCAGTAGTAAGGGGAAGGAGACATCTTACTATGGCTACACCTTC; cdr3_aa: CASSKGKETSYYGYTF; v_call: TRBV19; clone_size: -; j_call: TRBJ1-2; d_call: -
cdr3_nt: TGTGCCAGCAGTAGGACTTCGACGTCGTCCACTGAAGCTTTCTTT; cdr3_aa: CASSRTSTSSTEAFF; v_call: TRBV7-3; clone_size: -; j_call: TRBJ1-1; d_call: -
cdr3_nt: TGCGCCAGCAGCTTGGGCTGGGGGACTAGCGGGAAATCTAACGAGCAGTACTTC; cdr3_aa: CASSLGWGTSGKSNEQYF; v_call: TRBV5-1; clone_size: -; j_call: TRBJ2-7; d_call: TRBD2